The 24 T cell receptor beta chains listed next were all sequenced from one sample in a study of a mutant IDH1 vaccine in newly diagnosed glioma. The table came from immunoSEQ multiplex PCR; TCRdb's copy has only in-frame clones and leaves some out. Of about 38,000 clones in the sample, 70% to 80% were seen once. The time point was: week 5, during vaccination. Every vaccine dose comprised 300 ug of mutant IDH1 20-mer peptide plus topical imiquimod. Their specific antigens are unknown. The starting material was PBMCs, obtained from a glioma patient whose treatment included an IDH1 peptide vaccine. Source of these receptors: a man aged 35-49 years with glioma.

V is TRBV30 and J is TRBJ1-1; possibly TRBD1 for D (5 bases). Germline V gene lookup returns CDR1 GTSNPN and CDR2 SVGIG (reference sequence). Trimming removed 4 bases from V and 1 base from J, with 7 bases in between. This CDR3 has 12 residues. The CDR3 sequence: CAWKGANTEAFF. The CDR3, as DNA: TGTGCCTGGAAAGGGGCGAACACTGAAGCTTTCTTT.

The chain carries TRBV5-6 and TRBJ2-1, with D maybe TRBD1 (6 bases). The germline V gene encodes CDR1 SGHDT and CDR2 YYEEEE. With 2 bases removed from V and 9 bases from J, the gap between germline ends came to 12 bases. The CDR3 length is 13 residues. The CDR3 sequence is CASSFRTAGEQFF. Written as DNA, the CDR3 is TGTGCCAGCAGCTTCAGGACAGCTGGTGAGCAGTTCTTC. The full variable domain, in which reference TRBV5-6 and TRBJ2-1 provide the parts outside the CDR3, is DAGVTQSPTHLIKTRGQQVTLRCSPKSGHDTVSWYQQALGQGPQFIFQYYEEEERQRGNFPDRFSGHQFPNYSSELNVNALLLGDSALYLCASSFRTAGEQFFGPGTRLTVL.

The CDR3 DNA is TGTGCCAGCAGTGAACCGGGACAGGGCAACTATGGCTACACCTTC. This translates into CASSEPGQGNYGYTF. J is TRBJ1-2 and V is TRBV6-1; 9 bases are a match to TRBD1. This CDR3 region has 15 residues. Germline CDR1 is MNHNS and CDR2 is SASEGT. With V trimmed by 2 bases and J by 2 bases, 3 bases remained unmatched.

CDR3 coding DNA: TGCGCCAGCAGTTTGATAGGGGTAGGGGGTGATTCACCCCTCCACTTT. This translates into CASSLIGVGGDSPLHF. This chain links TRBV5-1 with TRBJ1-6, with D perhaps TRBD1 (6 bases). CDR3 length: 16 residues. V lost 5 bases and J lost 8, with 20 bases in between. The germline gives CDR1 SGHRS, CDR2 YFSETQ.

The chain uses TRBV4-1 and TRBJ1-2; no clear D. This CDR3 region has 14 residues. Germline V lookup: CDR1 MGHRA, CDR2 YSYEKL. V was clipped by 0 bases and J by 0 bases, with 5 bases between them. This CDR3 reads CASSQDQTNYGYTF. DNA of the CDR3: TGCGCCAGCAGCCAAGATCAGACTAACTATGGCTACACCTTC.

DNA of the CDR3: TGCGCCAGCAGCTTGCAGGGGACGGAGACCCAGTACTTC. Its protein is CASSLQGTETQYF. This chain joins TRBV5-1 and TRBJ2-5; maybe TRBD1 (6 bases). Germline CDR1 and CDR2: SGHRS and YFSETQ. This CDR3 has 13 residues. With 1 base removed from V and 5 bases from J, the gap between germline ends came to 9 bases.

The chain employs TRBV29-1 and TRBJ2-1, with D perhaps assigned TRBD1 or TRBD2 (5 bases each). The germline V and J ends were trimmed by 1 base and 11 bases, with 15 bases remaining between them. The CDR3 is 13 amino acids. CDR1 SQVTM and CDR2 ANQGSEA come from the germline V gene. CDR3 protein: CSVEVEARAKQFF. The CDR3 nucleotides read TGCAGCGTTGAAGTGGAGGCCAGGGCGAAGCAGTTCTTC.

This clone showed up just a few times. This CDR3 is CSVVWDRNEKLFF. The CDR3 coding sequence is TGCAGCGTTGTGTGGGACCGGAATGAAAAACTGTTTTTT. The chain uses TRBV29-1 and TRBJ1-4; TRBD1 might be the D (5 bases). Germline values: CDR1 SQVTM, CDR2 ANQGSEA. V gave up 4 bases and J gave up 5 bases, with 11 bases separating them. There are 13 residues in the CDR3.

CDR3 region: CASSSQGETEAFF. The CDR3 nucleotides are TGTGCCAGCAGCTCCCAGGGAGAGACTGAAGCTTTCTTT. The J gene is TRBJ1-1, the V gene TRBV7-2; the D gene is possibly TRBD1 (5 bases). Trimming stripped 4 bases from V and 5 bases from J, with 11 bases between. CDR1 is SGHTA, CDR2 FQGNSA, per germline. The CDR3 covers 13 residues.

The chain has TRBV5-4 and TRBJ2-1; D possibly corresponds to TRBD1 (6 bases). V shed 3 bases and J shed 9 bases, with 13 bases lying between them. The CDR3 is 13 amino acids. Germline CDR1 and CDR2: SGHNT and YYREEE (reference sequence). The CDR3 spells CASSYQPGAEQFF. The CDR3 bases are TGTGCCAGCAGCTACCAGCCAGGGGCTGAGCAGTTCTTC.

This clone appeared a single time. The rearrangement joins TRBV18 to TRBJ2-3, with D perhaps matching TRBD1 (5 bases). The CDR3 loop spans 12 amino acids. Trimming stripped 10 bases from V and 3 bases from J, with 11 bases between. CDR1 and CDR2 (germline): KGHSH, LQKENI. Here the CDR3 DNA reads TGTGCCACCACCCCAGGGACAGATACGCAGTATTTT. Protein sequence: CATTPGTDTQYF. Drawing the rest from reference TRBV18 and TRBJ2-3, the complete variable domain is NAGVMQNPRHLVRRRGQEARLRCSPMKGHSHVYWYRQLPEEGLKFMVYLQKENIIDESGMPKERFSAEFPKEGPSILRIQQVVRGDSAAYFCATTPGTDTQYFGPGTRLTVL.

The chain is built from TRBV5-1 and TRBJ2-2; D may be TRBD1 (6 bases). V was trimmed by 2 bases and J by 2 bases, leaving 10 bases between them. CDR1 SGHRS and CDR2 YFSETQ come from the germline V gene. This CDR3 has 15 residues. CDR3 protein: CASSFTGTNTGELFF. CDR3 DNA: TGCGCCAGCAGCTTCACCGGGACAAACACCGGGGAGCTGTTTTTT.

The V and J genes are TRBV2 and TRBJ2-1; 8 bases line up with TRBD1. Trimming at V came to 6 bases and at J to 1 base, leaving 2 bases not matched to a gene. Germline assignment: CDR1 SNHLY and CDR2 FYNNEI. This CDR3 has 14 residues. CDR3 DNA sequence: TGTGCCAGCAGCCGGACAGGGTCCTACAATGAGCAGTTCTTC. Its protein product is CASSRTGSYNEQFF.

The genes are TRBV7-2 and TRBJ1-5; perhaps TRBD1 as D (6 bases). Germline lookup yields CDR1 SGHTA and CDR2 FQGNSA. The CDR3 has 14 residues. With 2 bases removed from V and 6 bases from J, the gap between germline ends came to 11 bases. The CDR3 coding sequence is TGTGCCAGCAGCTTAATACAGGGCACTCAGCCCCAGCATTTT. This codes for CASSLIQGTQPQHF.

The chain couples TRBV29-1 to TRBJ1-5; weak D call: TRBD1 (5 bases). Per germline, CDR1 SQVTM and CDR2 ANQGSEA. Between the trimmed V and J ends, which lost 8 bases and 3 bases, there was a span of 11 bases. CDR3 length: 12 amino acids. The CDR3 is CSIGGFNQPQHF. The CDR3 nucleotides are TGCAGCATCGGGGGTTTCAATCAGCCCCAGCATTTT.

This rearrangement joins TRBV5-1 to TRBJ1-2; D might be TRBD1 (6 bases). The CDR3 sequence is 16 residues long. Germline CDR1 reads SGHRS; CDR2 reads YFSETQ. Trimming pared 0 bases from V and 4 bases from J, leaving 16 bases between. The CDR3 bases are TGCGCCAGCAGCTTGGGACAGGACCCTAGGGCCTATGGCTACACCTTC. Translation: CASSLGQDPRAYGYTF.

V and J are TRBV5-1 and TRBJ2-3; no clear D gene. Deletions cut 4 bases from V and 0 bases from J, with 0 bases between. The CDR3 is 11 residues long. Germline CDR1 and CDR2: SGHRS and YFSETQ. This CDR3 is CASSSTDTQYF. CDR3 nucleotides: TGCGCCAGCAGCAGCACAGATACGCAGTATTTT.

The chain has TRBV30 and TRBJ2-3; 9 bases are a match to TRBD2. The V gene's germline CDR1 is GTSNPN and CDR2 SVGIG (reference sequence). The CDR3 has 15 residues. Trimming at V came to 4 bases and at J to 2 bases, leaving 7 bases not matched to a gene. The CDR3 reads CAWTSAGGPTDTQYF. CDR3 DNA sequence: TGTGCCTGGACTTCCGCGGGGGGGCCCACAGATACGCAGTATTTT.

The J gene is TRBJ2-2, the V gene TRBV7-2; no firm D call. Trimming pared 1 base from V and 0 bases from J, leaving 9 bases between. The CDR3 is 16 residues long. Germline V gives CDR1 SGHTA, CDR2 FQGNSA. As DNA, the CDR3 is TGTGCCAGCAGCTTAGGATCCGCTGCGAACACCGGGGAGCTGTTTTTT. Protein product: CASSLGSAANTGELFF.

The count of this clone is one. CDR3 sequence (DNA): TGTGCCAGCAGCCTACACCAGACCGGGACTAGCCGGGAGCAGTACTTC. This encodes CASSLHQTGTSREQYF. This rearrangement joins TRBV5-5 to TRBJ2-7, with 9 bases identical to TRBD2. Losses at the gene ends were 4 bases for V and 7 bases for J; bases not matched to a gene: 15. The CDR3 covers 16 residues. CDR1 is SGHKS, CDR2 YYEKEE, per germline (reference sequence).

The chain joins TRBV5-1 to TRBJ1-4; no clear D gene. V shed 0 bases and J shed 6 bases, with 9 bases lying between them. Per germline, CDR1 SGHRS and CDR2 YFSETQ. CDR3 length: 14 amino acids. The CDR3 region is CASSLGQLDEKLFF. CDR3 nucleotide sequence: TGCGCCAGCAGCTTGGGACAACTCGATGAAAAACTGTTTTTT.

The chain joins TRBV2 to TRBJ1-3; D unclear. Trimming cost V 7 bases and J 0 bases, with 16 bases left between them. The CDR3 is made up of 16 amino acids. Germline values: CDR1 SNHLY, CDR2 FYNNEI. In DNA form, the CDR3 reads TGTGCCAGCAATGGCGCTGAGGTTCCCTCTGGAAACACCATATATTTT. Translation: CASNGAEVPSGNTIYF.

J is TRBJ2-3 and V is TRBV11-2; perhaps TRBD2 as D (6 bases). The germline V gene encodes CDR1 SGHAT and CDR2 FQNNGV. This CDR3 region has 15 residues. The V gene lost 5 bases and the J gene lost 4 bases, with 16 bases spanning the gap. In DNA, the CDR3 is TGTGCCAGCAGCCTGGGGACTGCATTATCAGATACGCAGTATTTT. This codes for CASSLGTALSDTQYF.

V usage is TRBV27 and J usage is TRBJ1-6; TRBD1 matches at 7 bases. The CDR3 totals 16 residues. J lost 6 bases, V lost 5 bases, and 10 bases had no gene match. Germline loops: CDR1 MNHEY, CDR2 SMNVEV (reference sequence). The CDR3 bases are TGTGCCAGCAGTATAATTCGGACAGGCTCTAATTCACCCCTCCACTTT. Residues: CASSIIRTGSNSPLHF.